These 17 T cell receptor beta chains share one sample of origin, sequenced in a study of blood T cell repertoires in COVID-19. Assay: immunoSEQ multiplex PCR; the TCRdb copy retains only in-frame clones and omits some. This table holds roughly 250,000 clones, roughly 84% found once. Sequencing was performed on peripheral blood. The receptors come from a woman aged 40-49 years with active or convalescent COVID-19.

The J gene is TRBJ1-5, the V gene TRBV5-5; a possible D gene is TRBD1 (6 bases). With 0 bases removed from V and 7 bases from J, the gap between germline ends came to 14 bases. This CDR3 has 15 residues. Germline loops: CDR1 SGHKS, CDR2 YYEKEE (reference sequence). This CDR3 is CASSLEIQGQQPQHF. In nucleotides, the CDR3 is TGTGCCAGCAGCTTGGAGATCCAGGGGCAACAGCCCCAGCATTTT.

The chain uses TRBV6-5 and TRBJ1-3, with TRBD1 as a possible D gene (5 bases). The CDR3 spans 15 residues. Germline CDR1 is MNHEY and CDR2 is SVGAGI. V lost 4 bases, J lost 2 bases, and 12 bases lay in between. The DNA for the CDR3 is TGTGCCAGCAGTTCCATCGACAGAGCTGGAAACACCATATATTTT. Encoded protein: CASSSIDRAGNTIYF.

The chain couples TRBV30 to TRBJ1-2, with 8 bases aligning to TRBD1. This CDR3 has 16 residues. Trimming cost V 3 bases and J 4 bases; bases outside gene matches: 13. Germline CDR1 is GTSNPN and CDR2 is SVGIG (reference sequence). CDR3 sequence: CAWSQRQGATTYGYTF. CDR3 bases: TGTGCCTGGAGCCAGCGGCAGGGGGCTACCACCTATGGCTACACCTTC.

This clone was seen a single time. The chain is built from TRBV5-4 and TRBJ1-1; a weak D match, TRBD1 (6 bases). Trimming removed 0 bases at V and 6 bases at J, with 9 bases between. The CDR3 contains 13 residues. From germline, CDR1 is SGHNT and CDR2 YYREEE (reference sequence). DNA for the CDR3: TGTGCCAGCAGCTTGGACAGGGACCCTGAAGCTTTCTTT. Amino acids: CASSLDRDPEAFF. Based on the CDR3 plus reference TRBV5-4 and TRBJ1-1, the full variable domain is ETGVTQSPTHLIKTRGQQVTLRCSSQSGHNTVSWYQQALGQGPQFIFQYYREEENGRGNFPPRFSGLQFPNYSSELNVNALELDDSALYLCASSLDRDPEAFFGQGTRLTVV.

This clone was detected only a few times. The chain's CDR3 is CASSSDRSEQFF. The CDR3 bases are TGTGCCAGCAGTTCAGACAGGTCTGAGCAGTTCTTC. The chain uses TRBV12-3 or TRBV12-4 and TRBJ2-1, with D possibly matching TRBD1 (6 bases). V was shortened by 4 bases and J by 9 bases, with 10 bases between the two germline ends. The CDR3 consists of 12 residues.

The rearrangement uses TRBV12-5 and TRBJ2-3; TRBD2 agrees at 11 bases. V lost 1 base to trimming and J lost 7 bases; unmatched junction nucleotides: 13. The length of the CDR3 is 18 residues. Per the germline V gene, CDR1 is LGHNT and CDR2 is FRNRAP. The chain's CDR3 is CASGLGSSVSGGVNTQYF. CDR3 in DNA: TGTGCTAGTGGTTTGGGCTCTTCTGTTAGCGGGGGGGTAAATACGCAGTATTTT.

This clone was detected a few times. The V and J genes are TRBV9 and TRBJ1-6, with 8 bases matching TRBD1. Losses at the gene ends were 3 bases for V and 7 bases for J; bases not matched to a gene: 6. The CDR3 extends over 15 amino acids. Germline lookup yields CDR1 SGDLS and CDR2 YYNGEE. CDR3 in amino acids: CASSAATGGNSPLHF. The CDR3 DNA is TGTGCCAGCAGCGCGGCCACAGGGGGGAATTCACCCCTCCACTTT.

CDR3 protein: CASSLTGDSLTDTQYF. The CDR3 DNA follows: TGTGCCAGCAGCTTAACTGGGGACAGCCTCACAGATACGCAGTATTTT. J is TRBJ2-3 and V is TRBV7-3; TRBD1 matches 7 bases. Germline V CDR1 and CDR2: SGHTA, FQGTGA. Trimming cost V 0 bases and J 2 bases; bases outside gene matches: 5. CDR3 length: 16 residues.

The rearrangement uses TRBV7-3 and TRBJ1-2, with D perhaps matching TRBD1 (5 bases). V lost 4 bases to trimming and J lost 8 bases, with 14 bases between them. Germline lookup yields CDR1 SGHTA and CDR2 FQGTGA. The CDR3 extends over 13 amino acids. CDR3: CASSSGAGGGYTF. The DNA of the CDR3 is TGTGCCAGCAGCTCCGGGGCGGGAGGAGGCTACACCTTC.

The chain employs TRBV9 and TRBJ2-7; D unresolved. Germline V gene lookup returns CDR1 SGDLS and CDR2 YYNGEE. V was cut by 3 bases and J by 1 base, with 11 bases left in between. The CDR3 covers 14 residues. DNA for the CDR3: TGTGCCAGCAGCGCGACACTCCTATCCTACGAGCAGTACTTC. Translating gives CASSATLLSYEQYF.

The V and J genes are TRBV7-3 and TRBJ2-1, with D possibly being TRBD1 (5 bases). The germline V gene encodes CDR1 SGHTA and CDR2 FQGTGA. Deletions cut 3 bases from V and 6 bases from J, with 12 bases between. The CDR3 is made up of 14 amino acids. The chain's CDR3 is CASSLGLDTNEQFF. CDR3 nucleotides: TGTGCCAGCAGCTTGGGGCTAGATACCAATGAGCAGTTCTTC.

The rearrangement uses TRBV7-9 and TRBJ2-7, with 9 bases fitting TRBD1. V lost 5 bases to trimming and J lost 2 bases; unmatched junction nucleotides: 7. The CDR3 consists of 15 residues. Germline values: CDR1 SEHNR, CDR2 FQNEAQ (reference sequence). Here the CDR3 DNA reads TGTGCCAGCAGCGTGGGACAGGGAATCCCCTACGAGCAGTACTTC. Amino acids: CASSVGQGIPYEQYF.

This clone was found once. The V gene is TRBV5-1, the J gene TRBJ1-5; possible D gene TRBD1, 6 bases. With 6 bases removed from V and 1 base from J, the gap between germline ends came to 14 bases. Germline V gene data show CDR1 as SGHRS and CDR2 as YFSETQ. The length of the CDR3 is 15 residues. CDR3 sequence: CASTREGESNQPQHF. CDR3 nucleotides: TGCGCCAGCACCCGGGAGGGGGAAAGCAATCAGCCCCAGCATTTT.

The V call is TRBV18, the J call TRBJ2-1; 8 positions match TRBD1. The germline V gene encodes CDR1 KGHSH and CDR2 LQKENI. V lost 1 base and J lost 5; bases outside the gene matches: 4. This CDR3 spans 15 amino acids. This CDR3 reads CASSPQTGVNNEQFF. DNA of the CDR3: TGTGCCAGCTCACCACAGACAGGGGTTAACAATGAGCAGTTCTTC.

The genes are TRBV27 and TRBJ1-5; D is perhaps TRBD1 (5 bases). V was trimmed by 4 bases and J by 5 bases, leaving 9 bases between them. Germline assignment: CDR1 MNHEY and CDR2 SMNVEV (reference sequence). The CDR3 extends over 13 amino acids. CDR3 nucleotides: TGTGCCAGCAGTTCTGGGGGGTATCAGCCCCAGCATTTT. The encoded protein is CASSSGGYQPQHF.

The CDR3 bases are TGCGCCAGCAGTGAGTCGAGTAGCGATGAGCAGTTCTTC. It translates to CASSESSSDEQFF. This rearrangement joins TRBV10-2 to TRBJ2-1, with a possible D match to TRBD2 (5 bases). The CDR3 covers 13 residues. V lost 0 bases and J 8 bases, leaving 8 bases between the germline ends. The germline gives CDR1 WSHSY, CDR2 SAAADI.

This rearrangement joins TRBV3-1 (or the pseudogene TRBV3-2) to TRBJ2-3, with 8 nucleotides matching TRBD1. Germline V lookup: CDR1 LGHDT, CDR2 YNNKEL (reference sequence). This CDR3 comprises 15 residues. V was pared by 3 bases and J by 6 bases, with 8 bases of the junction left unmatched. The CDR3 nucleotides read TGTGCCAGCAGCCACACGGACAGGGATCGGGATACGCAGTATTTT. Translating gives CASSHTDRDRDTQYF.